The 2 T cell receptor beta chains listed next were all sequenced from one sample in a study of beta chain features in type 1 diabetes. The authors reverse transcribed all of the isolated RNA, so sequencing captured expressed TCRB transcripts. Clones were read by immunoSEQ multiplex PCR, and TCRdb kept only the in-frame ones, dropping some. Here the sample spans some 120,000 clones, about 18% being singletons. No antigens are known for them. Study-level points and caveats: Patients with Type 1 diabetes showed moderately but significantly shorter TCRB CDR3s in all four CD4+ subsets.

Sequenced material: central memory CD4+ T cells from blood. Every receptor here comes from a man between 18 and 35 years old with type 1 diabetes.

This clone was picked up many times. The chain employs TRBV19 and TRBJ2-6, with D tentatively TRBD1 (5 bases). The germline V gene encodes CDR1 LNHDA and CDR2 SQIVND (reference sequence). V was clipped by 3 bases and J by 0 bases, with 9 bases between them. This CDR3 contains 16 residues. The chain's CDR3 is CASSMAGRSGANVLTF. The CDR3 DNA reads as TGTGCCAGTAGTATGGCAGGGCGCTCTGGGGCCAACGTCCTGACTTTC.

This clone was counted ten times or more. The chain is built from TRBV5-4 and TRBJ1-3, with a weak D call TRBD1 (5 bases). Germline lookup yields CDR1 SGHNT and CDR2 YYREEE (reference sequence). The ends were cut back, 4 bases at V and 0 bases at J, with 8 bases in the middle. There are 14 residues in the CDR3. Written as DNA, the CDR3 is TGTGCCAGCAGCATAGACAGCTCTGGAAACACCATATATTTT. This translates into CASSIDSSGNTIYF.